This TCR beta chain was sequenced during a study of T cell changes during pregnancy in multiple sclerosis. Trimming at V came to 10 bases and at J to 4 bases, leaving 5 bases not matched to a gene. CDR1 is SNHLY and CDR2 is FYNNEI in the germline V gene. CDR3 length: 12 residues. The repertoire was sequenced with immunoSEQ multiplex PCR; TCRdb's copy has only in-frame clones and lacks some. There are under 70,000 clones in the sample; 94% occur only once, and 2.5% to 3% lies in the top ten. This chain connects TRBV2 to TRBJ2-5; 8 positions agree with TRBD2. The sample here was CD8+ T cells from peripheral blood mononuclear cells, taken after pregnancy. The clonotype was recovered from a female donor with multiple sclerosis, enrolled in a pregnancy study. CDR3 sequence (DNA): TGTGCCAACGCGACTAGCGCAGAGACCCAGTACTTC. Residues: CANATSAETQYF.